This entry lists 19 T cell receptor beta chains sequenced from one sample in a study of beta chain features in type 1 diabetes. The sequenced template was cDNA made from the entire isolated RNA. TCRdb's table, derived via immunoSEQ multiplex PCR, lists solely in-frame clones and lacks some. The table has around 190,000 clones, about an eighth seen once. Material for sequencing was central memory CD4+ T cells from blood. Source of these receptors: a woman under 30 in good health.

This clone has a handful of counts. The rearrangement joins TRBV2 to TRBJ1-2, with 12 bases fitting TRBD1. In germline, CDR1 is SNHLY, CDR2 FYNNEI. The CDR3 runs 14 residues. J lost 6 bases, V lost 7 bases, and 6 bases had no gene match. The CDR3 here is CASNRDRGPDGYTF. The CDR3 DNA reads as TGTGCCAGCAACAGGGACAGGGGGCCTGATGGCTACACCTTC.

The genes are TRBV2 and TRBJ1-5; maybe TRBD1 (6 bases). This CDR3 spans 15 amino acids. The germline V gene encodes CDR1 SNHLY and CDR2 FYNNEI. V gave up 1 base and J gave up 6 bases, with 13 bases separating them. The DNA for the CDR3 is TGTGCCAGCAGTGAAGAGAGACAGGCGGGTCAGCCCCAGCATTTT. Translation gives CASSEERQAGQPQHF.

The CDR3 nucleotides are TGCGCCAGCAGACAAACAGTATCCCAAGAGACCCAGTACTTC. Translated, it gives CASRQTVSQETQYF. V and J are TRBV5-1 and TRBJ2-5; D unresolved. The germline CDR1 and CDR2 sequences are SGHRS and YFSETQ. V lost 5 bases and J 1 base, leaving 12 bases between the germline ends. The CDR3 is 14 amino acids.

V is TRBV7-8 and J is TRBJ2-7; the D gene is possibly TRBD1 (5 bases). V lost 6 bases to trimming and J lost 2 bases, with 5 bases between them. Germline CDR1 reads SGHVS; CDR2 reads FQNEAQ. The CDR3 extends over 11 amino acids. The CDR3 reads CASRQAYEQYF. The CDR3 bases are TGTGCCAGCAGACAGGCCTACGAGCAGTACTTC.

V gene TRBV10-3 combines with J gene TRBJ2-1; D gene ambiguous. V was cut by 6 bases and J by 5 bases, with 8 bases left in between. CDR3 length: 12 amino acids. Per the germline V gene, CDR1 is ENHRY and CDR2 is SYGVKD. As DNA, the CDR3 is TGTGCCATCAGGGATCGGGACAATGAGCAGTTCTTC. Protein product: CAIRDRDNEQFF.

The chain recombines TRBV5-4 with TRBJ2-5, with D perhaps matching TRBD1 (5 bases). Germline V gives CDR1 SGHNT, CDR2 YYREEE (reference sequence). V shed 0 bases and J shed 5 bases, with 14 bases lying between them. CDR3 length equals 15 residues. DNA of the CDR3: TGTGCCAGCAGCTTGGCCGGGCAGGGTTCGGAGACCCAGTACTTC. It specifies CASSLAGQGSETQYF. Full variable domain (remainder filled in from reference TRBV5-4 and TRBJ2-5): ETGVTQSPTHLIKTRGQQVTLRCSSQSGHNTVSWYQQALGQGPQFIFQYYREEENGRGNFPPRFSGLQFPNYSSELNVNALELDDSALYLCASSLAGQGSETQYFGPGTRLLVL.

The chain joins TRBV9 to TRBJ1-2; 10 nucleotides line up with TRBD1. The CDR3 runs to 15 residues. Germline CDR1 is SGDLS and CDR2 is YYNGEE. V shed 5 bases and J 1 base; nucleotides not matched to a gene: 5. This CDR3 is CASRPGQGDNYGYTF. The CDR3 DNA reads TGTGCCAGCAGACCCGGACAGGGGGATAACTATGGCTACACCTTC.

The genes are TRBV29-1 and TRBJ1-3; tentative D call: TRBD1 (6 bases). Germline V CDR1 and CDR2: SQVTM, ANQGSEA. The CDR3 is 17 residues long. Trimming took 6 bases from V and 0 from J, leaving 21 bases between them. CDR3 sequence: CSVLQAGTPSSGNTIYF. The CDR3 DNA follows: TGCAGCGTCCTTCAGGCCGGGACACCGAGCTCTGGAAACACCATATATTTT.

This clone was counted between two and nine times. The rearrangement joins TRBV6-5 to TRBJ2-7; the match to TRBD2 covers 9 bases. CDR3 length equals 15 residues. In germline, CDR1 is MNHEY, CDR2 SVGAGI. The junction had 11 bases not matched to a gene; V was cut back by 5 bases and J by 6 bases. The CDR3 here is CASSIQAGGVSEQYF. For the CDR3, the DNA is TGTGCCAGCAGTATCCAAGCGGGAGGTGTCTCCGAGCAGTACTTC.

The chain is built from TRBV15 and TRBJ2-3, with D tentatively TRBD2 (6 bases). This CDR3 region has 15 residues. Germline CDR1 reads LNHNV; CDR2 reads YYDKDF (reference sequence). V gave up 6 bases and J gave up 4 bases, with 17 bases separating them. The CDR3 DNA reads TGTGCCACCAGGATCGGCGCAATAGCGGCAGATACGCAGTATTTT. Translated, it gives CATRIGAIAADTQYF.

This clone was seen more than once but under ten times. This sequence joins TRBV7-9 and TRBJ2-7; TRBD2 matches at 11 bases. V dropped 6 bases and J dropped 9; count of bases not matched to a gene: 19. Per germline, CDR1 SEHNR and CDR2 FQNEAQ (reference sequence). The CDR3 loop spans 17 amino acids. Here the CDR3 DNA reads TGTGCCAGCAGGCCTACAGGGGAGACTAGCGGGATCCACGGGCAGTACTTC. Translated: CASRPTGETSGIHGQYF.

V usage is TRBV19 and J usage is TRBJ2-3; D might be TRBD2 (5 bases). Germline V lookup: CDR1 LNHDA, CDR2 SQIVND (reference sequence). V lost 1 base and J 3 bases, leaving 14 bases between the germline ends. This CDR3 contains 16 residues. The DNA of the CDR3 is TGTGCCAGTAGTATAGGAGCGGCCCTGCTGACAGATACGCAGTATTTT. Protein product: CASSIGAALLTDTQYF.

This clone showed up just a few times. This chain links TRBV7-6 with TRBJ1-5; D unresolved. CDR3 size: 15 residues. V lost 1 base to trimming and J lost 5 bases, with 12 bases between them. The germline V gene encodes CDR1 SGHVS and CDR2 FNYEAQ. The CDR3 DNA follows: TGTGCCAGCAGCTTAGTATCTCGAGGAGATCAGCCCCAGCATTTT. This translates into CASSLVSRGDQPQHF. Variable domain in full (rest from reference TRBV7-6 and TRBJ1-5): GAGVSQSPRYKVTKRGQDVALRCDPISGHVSLYWYRQALGQGPEFLTYFNYEAQQDKSGLPNDRFSAERPEGSISTLTIQRTEQRDSAMYRCASSLVSRGDQPQHFGDGTRLSIL.

The rearrangement links TRBV4-3 to TRBJ2-5; TRBD2 is a possible D gene (6 bases). The CDR3 runs 17 residues. CDR1 is LGHNA, CDR2 YSLEER, per germline. The V gene lost 0 bases and the J gene lost 2 bases, with 16 bases spanning the gap. This CDR3 is CASSQDFRDGTQETQYF. CDR3 in DNA: TGCGCCAGCAGCCAAGATTTCCGGGACGGGACTCAAGAGACCCAGTACTTC.

The V gene is TRBV7-2, the J gene TRBJ2-1; possibly TRBD2 for D (5 bases). The V end was cut by 6 bases, the J end by 8 bases, with 26 bases between. The V gene's germline CDR1 is SGHTA and CDR2 FQGNSA. This CDR3 is built from 17 residues. This CDR3 is CASRPRLSLVLLDEQFF. CDR3 sequence (DNA): TGTGCCAGCAGGCCCAGACTATCTCTAGTTTTGTTGGATGAGCAGTTCTTC.

This chain uses TRBV7-9 with TRBJ1-2; 7 bases fit TRBD1. Germline CDR1 reads SEHNR; CDR2 reads FQNEAQ (reference sequence). Germline trimming cut 2 bases from V and 4 bases from J; bases unmatched to any gene: 7. The CDR3 contains 15 residues. The CDR3 DNA sequence: TGTGCCAGCAGCTTACCACAGGGGAAAACCTATGGCTACACCTTC. Its translation: CASSLPQGKTYGYTF. Full variable domain (outside the CDR3, taken from reference TRBV7-9 and TRBJ1-2): DTGVSQNPRHKITKRGQNVTFRCDPISEHNRLYWYRQTLGQGPEFLTYFQNEAQLEKSRLLSDRFSAERPKGSFSTLEIQRTEQGDSAMYLCASSLPQGKTYGYTFGSGTRLTVV.

V gene TRBV29-1 combines with J gene TRBJ2-7; the match to TRBD2 covers 7 bases. Germline CDR1 and CDR2: SQVTM and ANQGSEA. Germline trimming cut 6 bases from V and 5 bases from J; bases unmatched to any gene: 13. The CDR3 extends over 14 amino acids. CDR3 region: CSVALGGSLDEQYF. The CDR3 bases are TGCAGCGTGGCCTTGGGAGGGAGTCTCGACGAGCAGTACTTC.

V usage is TRBV30 and J usage is TRBJ2-2; D is perhaps TRBD2 (7 bases). Germline CDR1 reads GTSNPN; CDR2 reads SVGIG (reference sequence). This CDR3 contains 16 residues. The V end lost 3 bases, the J end lost 2 bases, and 16 bases lay between the germline ends. The CDR3 reads CAWRRAGAVNTGELFF. The CDR3 DNA reads as TGTGCCTGGAGGCGGGCGGGGGCCGTAAACACCGGGGAGCTGTTTTTT. The full variable domain, its missing parts supplied by reference TRBV30 and TRBJ2-2, is SQTIHQWPATLVQPVGSPLSLECTVEGTSNPNLYWYRQAAGRGLQLLFYSVGIGQISSEVPQNLSASRPQDRQFILSSKKLLLSDSGFYLCAWRRAGAVNTGELFFGEGSRLTVL.

This clone has just a few counts. The V and J genes are TRBV7-2 and TRBJ1-1, with D possibly being TRBD1 (6 bases). The germline V and J ends were trimmed by 4 bases and 6 bases, with 21 bases remaining between them. The CDR3 has 16 residues. Germline V gene lookup returns CDR1 SGHTA and CDR2 FQGNSA. The CDR3 DNA sequence: TGTGCCAGCAGCTCGTACAGGGTGGTGAGTGGGGCTGAAGCTTTCTTT. It translates to CASSSYRVVSGAEAFF.